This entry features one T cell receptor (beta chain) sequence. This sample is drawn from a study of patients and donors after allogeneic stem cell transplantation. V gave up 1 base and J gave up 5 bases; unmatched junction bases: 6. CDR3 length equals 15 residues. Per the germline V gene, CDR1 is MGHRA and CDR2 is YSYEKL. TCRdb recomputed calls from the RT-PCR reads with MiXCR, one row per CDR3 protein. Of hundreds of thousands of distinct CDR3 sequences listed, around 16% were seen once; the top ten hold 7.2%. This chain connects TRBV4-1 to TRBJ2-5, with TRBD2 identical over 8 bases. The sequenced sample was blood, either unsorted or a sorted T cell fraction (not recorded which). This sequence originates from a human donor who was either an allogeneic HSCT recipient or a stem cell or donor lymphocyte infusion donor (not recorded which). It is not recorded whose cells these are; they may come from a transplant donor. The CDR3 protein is CASSQVGGGTETQYF. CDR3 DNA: TGCGCCAGCAGCCAAGTTGGCGGGGGGACGGAGACCCAGTACTTC.